The present entry profiles one T cell receptor (beta chain) with its context. Its antigen is not known. Produced via immunoSEQ multiplex PCR; TCRdb's table is partial and in-frame only. The data hold 99,000 or so clones, with roughly 91% observed a single time. The data were obtained in a study of T cell responses to AZD1222 COVID-19 vaccine. Findings of the study overall: Once two AZD1222 doses were given, Spike-specific TCR breadth and depth went up. Repertoires were obtained solely post-peak T cell response.

The sequence derives from an adult in good health. Here the sequenced sample was peripheral blood, taken on day 0 of AZD1222 vaccination.

CDR3 residues: CASSLERGGDYGYTF. The CDR3, as DNA: TGCGCCAGCAGCTTGGAGAGGGGAGGCGACTATGGCTACACCTTC. The chain has TRBV5-1 and TRBJ1-2; perhaps TRBD1 as D (5 bases). V was trimmed by 0 bases and J by 3 bases, leaving 12 bases between them. The V gene's germline CDR1 is SGHRS and CDR2 YFSETQ. This CDR3 region has 15 residues.